The present T cell receptor (beta chain) was sequenced within a study of response to subunit inactivated influenza vaccine. General observations from the study: New T cells are recruited in small numbers by each seasonal influenza vaccination, according to the authors' suggestion.

Germline-derived CDR1 and CDR2 are DFQATT and SNEGSKA (reference sequence). Deletions cut 5 bases from V and 4 bases from J, with 13 bases between. The CDR3 runs to 13 residues. Each CDR3 protein is one row after TCRdb ran MiXCR on the RT-PCR reads. Of 450,000 to 550,000 distinct CDR3 sequences in the sample, about 25% are singletons; the top ten hold around 2%. On this clonotype: What it recognizes is unknown.

The sequences come from CD4+ T cells sorted from PBMCs, collected 4 to 6 days after vaccination. The TCR comes from a middle-aged man who received an inactivated influenza vaccine. This sequence joins TRBV20-1 and TRBJ2-3, with a tentative D call TRBD2 (6 bases). CDR3 sequence reads: CSAFRGSPDTQYF. CDR3 in DNA: TGCAGTGCTTTCCGGGGGAGCCCAGATACGCAGTATTTT.